A selection of T cell receptor beta chains follows, all from one sample in a study of molecular identifiers for immune sequencing clone quantification. TCRdb re-derived calls from the PCR reads in MiXCR, one entry per CDR3 protein. In the table there are about half a million distinct CDR3 sequences, about 21% of which are singletons. The sample taken for sequencing was naive CD8+ T cells from blood, with Jurkat cell RNA spiked in. The receptors originated from a human donor in good health. Some libraries in this study had Jurkat cell RNA spiked in. The CDR3 runs from the conserved cysteine through the conserved F or W. The D gene is left open where the match is weak.

v_call d_call cdr3_aa
TRBV7-9 . CASSLAVLYEKLFF
TRBV11-2 . CASSFGTSSYNEQFF
TRBV5-1 . CASSPGRTSNEQFF
TRBV7-9 TRBD1 CASSLSSRDRGFSYTF
TRBV24-1 . CATSAGLSAEAFF
TRBV24-1 TRBD1 CATSRQGLTDTQYF
TRBV4-1 . CASSQGPTPSYEQYF
TRBV7-2 . CASSLASQGGYEQYF
TRBV20-1 . CSARTDDGTDTQYF
TRBV30 . CAWSLLGDTQYF
TRBV19 . CASSIWASGTDTQYF